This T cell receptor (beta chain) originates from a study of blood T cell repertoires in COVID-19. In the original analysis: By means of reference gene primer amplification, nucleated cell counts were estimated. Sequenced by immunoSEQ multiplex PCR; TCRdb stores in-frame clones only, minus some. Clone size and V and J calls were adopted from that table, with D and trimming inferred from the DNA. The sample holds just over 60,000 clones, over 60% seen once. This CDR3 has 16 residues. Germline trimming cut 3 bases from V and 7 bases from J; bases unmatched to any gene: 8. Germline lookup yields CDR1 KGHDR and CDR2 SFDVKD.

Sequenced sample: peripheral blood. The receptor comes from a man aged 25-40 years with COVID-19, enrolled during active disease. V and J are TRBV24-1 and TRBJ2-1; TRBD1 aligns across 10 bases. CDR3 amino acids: CATSDLRGQGRNEQFF. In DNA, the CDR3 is TGTGCCACCAGTGATCTCCGGGGACAGGGGAGGAATGAGCAGTTCTTC.